The rows below give T cell receptor beta chains drawn from one sample of a study of response to subunit inactivated influenza vaccine. TCRdb called the RT-PCR reads again in MiXCR, with one record for every CDR3 protein. The sample shows approximately 700,000 distinct CDR3 sequences, approximately 15% of them seen only once. The input for sequencing was PBMCs from blood, taken roughly 15 days before vaccination. The receptors derive from a man aged 45-60 years who received an inactivated influenza vaccine. CDR3s include the opening cysteine and the closing phenylalanine or tryptophan. The D gene is left open where the match is weak. The size field is filled for only some rows; it gives once, few, many or a size class.

D	V	size	J	DNA	CDR3
-	TRBV20-1	-	TRBJ2-2	TGCAGTGCTGACACCCGAGTTGAAAACACCGGGGAGCTGTTTTTT	CSADTRVENTGELFF
-	TRBV6-1	few	TRBJ2-2	TGTGCCAGCAGTGCCCGGGGCCAGATCACCGGGGAGCTGTTTTTT	CASSARGQITGELFF
TRBD2	TRBV29-1	few	TRBJ2-5	TGCAGCGTTGTTCTACTAGCGGGGGCCCAAGAGACCCAGTACTTC	CSVVLLAGAQETQYF
-	TRBV10-3	-	TRBJ1-2	TGTGCCATCAGTCCACAGGCAGCTTATGGCTACACCTTC	CAISPQAAYGYTF
-	TRBV4-2	-	TRBJ2-2	TGTGCCAGCAGCCAAGCAGAAACGAACACCGGGGAGCTGTTTTTT	CASSQAETNTGELFF
-	TRBV5-1	-	TRBJ1-2	TGCGCCAGCAGCTTGGATTTTGGCCTTGGAGGCTACACCTTC	CASSLDFGLGGYTF
-	TRBV6-5	few	TRBJ2-5	TGTGCCAGCAGTTACTCCGGATATCAAGAGACCCAGTACTTC	CASSYSGYQETQYF
-	TRBV28	few	TRBJ2-5	TGTGCCAGCAGTTTACCGACAGTGGGGACCCAGTACTTC	CASSLPTVGTQYF
TRBD2	TRBV14	many	TRBJ2-1	TGTGCCAGCAGCCAAGATAGACTAGCGGGAGTTAAAGATGAGCAGTTCTTC	CASSQDRLAGVKDEQFF
-	TRBV3-1	many	TRBJ1-1	TGTGCCAGCAGCCAACAGGGCCAGGGCACTGAAGCTTTCTTT	CASSQQGQGTEAFF
-	TRBV5-1	-	TRBJ1-3	TGCGCCAGCAGCTTGGCCGGAAGAAACACCATATATTTT	CASSLAGRNTIYF
-	TRBV28	many	TRBJ1-1	TGTGCCAGCACGAACACTGAAGCTTTCTTT	CASTNTEAFF
-	TRBV11-2	-	TRBJ2-1	TGTGCCAGCAGCCAAAAACGATGGCCTGTCAATGAGCAGTTCTTC	CASSQKRWPVNEQFF
TRBD1	TRBV4-2	many	TRBJ2-2	TGTGCCAGCAGCCTGGGACAGGGAATGGTTTCCGGGGAGCTGTTTTTT	CASSLGQGMVSGELFF
-	TRBV9	-	TRBJ1-5	TGTGCCAGCAGCGTAGGGTCGACGGCTCGCGGGCCCCAGCATTTT	CASSVGSTARGPQHF
TRBD2	TRBV7-9	-	TRBJ2-3	TGTGCCAGCAGCTCCCTACGGGCGGGGGGGAAAGATACGCAGTATTTT	CASSSLRAGGKDTQYF
-	TRBV23-1	-	TRBJ1-5	TGCGCCAGCAGTAACCCCACTGGGGCCGATAGCAATCAGCCCCAGCATTTT	CASSNPTGADSNQPQHF
-	TRBV20-1	few	TRBJ2-1	TGCAGTGCTAGGGTCACCAATGAGCAGTTCTTC	CSARVTNEQFF
TRBD2	TRBV7-2	-	TRBJ2-5	TGTGCCAGCAGCTCCTTCACGGGGGGAGGGGAGACCCAGTACTTC	CASSSFTGGGETQYF
TRBD1	TRBV10-3	-	TRBJ2-7	TGTGCCATCAGCACCGGGACAGGGGACCCCTACGAGCAGTACTTC	CAISTGTGDPYEQYF
-	TRBV5-1	-	TRBJ2-5	TGCGCCAGCAGCTCGTACAGGGTCCAAGAGACCCAGTACTTC	CASSSYRVQETQYF
TRBD2	TRBV6-1	-	TRBJ2-1	TGTGCCAGCAGTGCTCGACTAGCGGGGGGAACTAATGAGCAGTTCTTC	CASSARLAGGTNEQFF
-	TRBV11-2	few	TRBJ2-3	TGTGCCAGCAGCCCAACCATCAGTAGCACAGATACGCAGTATTTT	CASSPTISSTDTQYF
-	TRBV3-1	-	TRBJ2-3	TGTGCCAGCAGCCAAGTTAGCCCCACAGATACGCAGTATTTT	CASSQVSPTDTQYF
TRBD2	TRBV7-2	few	TRBJ2-2	TGTGCCAGCCGATCGACGAGCGGGGTGTCCGGGGAGCTGTTTTTT	CASRSTSGVSGELFF
-	TRBV29-1	few	TRBJ2-1	TGCAGCGTTGAAAGTGCAGGTTCCAATGAGCAGTTCTTC	CSVESAGSNEQFF